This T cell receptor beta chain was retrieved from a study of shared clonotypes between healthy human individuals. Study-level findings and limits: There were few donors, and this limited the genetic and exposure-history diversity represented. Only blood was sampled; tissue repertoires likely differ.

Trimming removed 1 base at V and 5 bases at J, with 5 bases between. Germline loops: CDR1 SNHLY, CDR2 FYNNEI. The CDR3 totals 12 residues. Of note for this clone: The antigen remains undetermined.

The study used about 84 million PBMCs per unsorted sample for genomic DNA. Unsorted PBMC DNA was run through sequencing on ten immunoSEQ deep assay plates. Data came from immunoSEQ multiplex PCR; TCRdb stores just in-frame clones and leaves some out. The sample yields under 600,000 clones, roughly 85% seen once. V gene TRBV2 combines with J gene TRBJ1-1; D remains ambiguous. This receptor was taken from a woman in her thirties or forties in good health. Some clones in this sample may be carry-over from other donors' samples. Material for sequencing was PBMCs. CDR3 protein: CASSEVWTEAFF. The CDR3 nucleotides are TGTGCCAGCAGTGAAGTTTGGACTGAAGCTTTCTTT.